One sample yielded the 7 T cell receptor beta chains listed below, sequenced in a study of response to subunit inactivated influenza vaccine. TCRdb called the RT-PCR reads again in MiXCR, with one record for every CDR3 protein. The table has roughly 500,000 distinct CDR3 sequences, 15% to 20% seen once. The sample here was CD4+ T cells sorted from PBMCs, taken roughly 24 months after vaccination. These receptors were taken from a man aged 45 to 70 who received an inactivated influenza vaccine.

This clonotype has just a few counts. CDR3 bases: TGTGCCAGCAGTGAACTCTGGAAGGGGGATGAGCAGTTCTTC. This translates into CASSELWKGDEQFF. V gene TRBV2 combines with J gene TRBJ2-1, with D possibly matching TRBD1 (6 bases). CDR3 length: 14 residues. Germline CDR1 reads SNHLY; CDR2 reads FYNNEI. The V and J ends lost 2 bases and 8 bases respectively, with 13 bases between them.

The V call is TRBV20-1, the J call TRBJ2-5, with TRBD2 matching 8 bases. The ends lost 1 base at V and 9 bases at J; junction bases unmatched: 16. The germline gives CDR1 DFQATT, CDR2 SNEGSKA (reference sequence). The CDR3 contains 16 residues. The CDR3 spells CSARVRGDPNPRAQYF. In nucleotides, the CDR3 is TGCAGTGCTAGAGTGCGGGGGGACCCCAACCCAAGGGCCCAGTACTTC.

CDR3 sequence reads: CASSPVGGLAFF. DNA for the CDR3: TGTGCCAGCAGCCCCGTCGGGGGGCTGGCTTTCTTT. The rearrangement links TRBV2 to TRBJ1-1, with D perhaps matching TRBD1 (6 bases). CDR3 length: 12 residues. Germline assignment: CDR1 SNHLY and CDR2 FYNNEI. V shed 6 bases and J shed 11 bases, with 16 bases lying between them.

CDR3 coding DNA: TGTGCCAGCAGCCCCCGACAGGGGGAAAGTTACGAGCAGTACTTC. Its protein is CASSPRQGESYEQYF. V and J are TRBV7-2 and TRBJ2-7, with 9 bases matching TRBD1. The V and J ends lost 5 bases and 4 bases, in that order; junction bases with no gene match: 9. This CDR3 has 15 amino acids. Germline V gives CDR1 SGHTA, CDR2 FQGNSA. The full variable domain, its missing parts supplied by reference TRBV7-2 and TRBJ2-7, is GAGVSQSPSNKVTEKGKDVELRCDPISGHTALYWYRQSLGQGLEFLIYFQGNSAPDKSGLPSDRFSAERTGGSVSTLTIQRTQQEDSAVYLCASSPRQGESYEQYFGPGTRLTVT.

The chain uses TRBV5-1 and TRBJ2-3; D might be TRBD1 (6 bases). CDR3 size: 16 residues. V dropped 4 bases and J dropped 5 bases, with 20 bases sitting between them. Germline CDR1 is SGHRS and CDR2 is YFSETQ. The CDR3 sequence: CASSLTGSALGDTQYF. The CDR3 DNA sequence: TGCGCCAGCAGCCTAACAGGGTCAGCACTCGGAGATACGCAGTATTTT.

The rearrangement links TRBV5-1 to TRBJ2-1; TRBD1 might be the D (6 bases). Between the trimmed V and J ends, which lost 1 base and 7 bases, there was a span of 15 bases. From germline, CDR1 is SGHRS and CDR2 YFSETQ. This CDR3 is 15 amino acids long. In DNA, the CDR3 is TGCGCCAGCAGCTTGACAGGGCCGCTGGCGAATGAGCAGTTCTTC. It specifies CASSLTGPLANEQFF.

There are many counts of this clonotype. This chain connects TRBV29-1 to TRBJ2-1, with unresolved D. There are 12 residues in the CDR3. Trimming took off 5 bases at V and 4 bases at J, with 9 bases between the two ends. In germline, CDR1 is SQVTM, CDR2 ANQGSEA. In DNA form, the CDR3 reads TGCAGCGTTTCAAGTTTTTACAATGAGCAGTTCTTC. Encoded protein: CSVSSFYNEQFF.